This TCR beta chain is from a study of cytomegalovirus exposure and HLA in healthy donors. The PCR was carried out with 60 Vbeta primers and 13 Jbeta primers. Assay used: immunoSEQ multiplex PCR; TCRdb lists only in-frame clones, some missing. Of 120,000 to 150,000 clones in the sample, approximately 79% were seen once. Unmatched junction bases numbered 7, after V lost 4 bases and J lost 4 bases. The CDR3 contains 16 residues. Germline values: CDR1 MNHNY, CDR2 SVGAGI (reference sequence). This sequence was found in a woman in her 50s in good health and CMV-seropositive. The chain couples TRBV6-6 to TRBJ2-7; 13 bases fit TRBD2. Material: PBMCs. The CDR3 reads CASSSTSGGAGYEQYF. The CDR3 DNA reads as TGTGCCAGCAGTTCCACTAGCGGGGGGGCTGGGTACGAGCAGTACTTC.